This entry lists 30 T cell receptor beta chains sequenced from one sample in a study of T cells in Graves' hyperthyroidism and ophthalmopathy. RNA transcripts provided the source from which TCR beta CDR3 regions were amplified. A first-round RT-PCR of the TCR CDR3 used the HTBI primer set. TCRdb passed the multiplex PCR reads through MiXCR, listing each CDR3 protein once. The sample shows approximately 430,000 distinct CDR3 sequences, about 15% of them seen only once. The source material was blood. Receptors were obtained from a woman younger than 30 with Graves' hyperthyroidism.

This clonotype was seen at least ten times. CDR3 sequence reads: CASSFLRAADTQYF. In DNA form, the CDR3 reads TGTGCCAGCAGCTTTTTGAGGGCGGCAGATACGCAGTATTTT. The chain couples TRBV7-8 to TRBJ2-3, with a possible D match to TRBD2 (5 bases). The CDR3 is 14 residues long. V dropped 3 bases and J dropped 4 bases, with 11 bases sitting between them. Germline CDR1 reads SGHVS; CDR2 reads FQNEAQ.

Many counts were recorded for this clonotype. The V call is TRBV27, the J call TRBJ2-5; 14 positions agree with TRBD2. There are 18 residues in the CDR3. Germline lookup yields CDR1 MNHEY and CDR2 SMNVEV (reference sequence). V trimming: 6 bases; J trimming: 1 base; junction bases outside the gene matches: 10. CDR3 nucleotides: TGTGCCAGCAGACGGACGGGACTAGCGGGAGTGGGCCAAGAGACCCAGTACTTC. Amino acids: CASRRTGLAGVGQETQYF.

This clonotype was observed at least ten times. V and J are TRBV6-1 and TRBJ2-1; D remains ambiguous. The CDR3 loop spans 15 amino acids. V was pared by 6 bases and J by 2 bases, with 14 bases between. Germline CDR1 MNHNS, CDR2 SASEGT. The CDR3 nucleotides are TGTGCCAGCAGCCCCCAAAGGGTCCCCTACAATGAGCAGTTCTTC. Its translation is CASSPQRVPYNEQFF.

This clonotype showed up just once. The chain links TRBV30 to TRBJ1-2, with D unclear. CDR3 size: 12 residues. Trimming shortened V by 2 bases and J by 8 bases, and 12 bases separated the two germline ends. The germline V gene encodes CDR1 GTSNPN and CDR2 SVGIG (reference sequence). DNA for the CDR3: TGTGCCTGGAGTCTGACACCGGGAGGCTACACCTTC. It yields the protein CAWSLTPGGYTF.

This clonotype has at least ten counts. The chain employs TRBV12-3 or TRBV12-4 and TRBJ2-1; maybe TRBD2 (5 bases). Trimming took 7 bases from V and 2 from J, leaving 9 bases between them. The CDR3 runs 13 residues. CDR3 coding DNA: TGTGCCAGCACCTCCGGGGCCTACAATGAGCAGTTCTTC. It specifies CASTSGAYNEQFF.

The CDR3: CASSREGWTKGYTF. CDR3 sequence (DNA): TGCGCCAGCAGCCGGGAGGGGTGGACTAAAGGCTACACCTTC. The chain couples TRBV4-1 to TRBJ1-2, with D possibly being TRBD1 (5 bases). The CDR3 consists of 14 residues. Germline V gene sequence: CDR1 MGHRA, CDR2 YSYEKL. V was trimmed by 4 bases and J by 8 bases, leaving 17 bases between them.

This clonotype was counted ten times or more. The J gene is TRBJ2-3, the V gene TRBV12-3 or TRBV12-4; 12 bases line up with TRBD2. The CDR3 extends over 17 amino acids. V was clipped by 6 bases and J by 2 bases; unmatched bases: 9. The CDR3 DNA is TGTGCCAGCAGCCTTGGACTAGCGGGGTTTTCCACAGATACGCAGTATTTT. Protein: CASSLGLAGFSTDTQYF.

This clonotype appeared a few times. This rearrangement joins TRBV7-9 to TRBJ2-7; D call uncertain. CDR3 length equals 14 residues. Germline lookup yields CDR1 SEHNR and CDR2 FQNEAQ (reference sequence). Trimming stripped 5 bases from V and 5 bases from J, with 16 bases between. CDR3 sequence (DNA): TGTGCCAGCAGCCCCAGTAGCAGCCGCCACGAGCAGTACTTC. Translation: CASSPSSSRHEQYF.

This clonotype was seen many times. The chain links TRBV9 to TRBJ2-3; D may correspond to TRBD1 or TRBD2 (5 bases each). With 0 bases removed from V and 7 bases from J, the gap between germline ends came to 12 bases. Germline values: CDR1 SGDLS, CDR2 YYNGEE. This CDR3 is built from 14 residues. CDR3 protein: CASSVGGGRNTQYF. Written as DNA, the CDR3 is TGTGCCAGCAGCGTAGGTGGGGGAAGAAATACGCAGTATTTT.

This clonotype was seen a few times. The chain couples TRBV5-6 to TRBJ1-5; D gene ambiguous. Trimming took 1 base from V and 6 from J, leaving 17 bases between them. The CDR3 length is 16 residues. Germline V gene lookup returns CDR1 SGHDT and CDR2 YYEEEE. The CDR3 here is CASSLIKGPSGQPQHF. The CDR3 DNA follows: TGTGCCAGCAGCTTGATCAAAGGCCCTTCTGGTCAGCCCCAGCATTTT.

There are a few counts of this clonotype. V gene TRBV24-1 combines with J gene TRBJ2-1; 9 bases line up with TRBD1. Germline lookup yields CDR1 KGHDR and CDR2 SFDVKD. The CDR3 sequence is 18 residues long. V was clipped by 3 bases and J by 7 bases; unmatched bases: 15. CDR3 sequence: CATSDNSLGQGVRNEQFF. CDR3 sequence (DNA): TGTGCCACCAGTGATAACTCTCTGGGACAGGGAGTCAGGAATGAGCAGTTCTTC.

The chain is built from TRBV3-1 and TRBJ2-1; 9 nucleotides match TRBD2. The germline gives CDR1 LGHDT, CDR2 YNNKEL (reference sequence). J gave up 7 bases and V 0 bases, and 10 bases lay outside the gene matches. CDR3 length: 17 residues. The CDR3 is CASSQDLAAGGRNEQFF. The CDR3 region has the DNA TGTGCCAGCAGCCAAGATTTGGCCGCGGGAGGGCGAAATGAGCAGTTCTTC.

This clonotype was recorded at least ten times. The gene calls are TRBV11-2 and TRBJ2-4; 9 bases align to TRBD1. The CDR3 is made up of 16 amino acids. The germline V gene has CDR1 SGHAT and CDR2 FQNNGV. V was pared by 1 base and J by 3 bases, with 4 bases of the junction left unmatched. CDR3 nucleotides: TGTGCCAGCAGCTTAGGCGACAGGGGGGTCAAAAACATTCAGTACTTC. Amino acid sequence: CASSLGDRGVKNIQYF.

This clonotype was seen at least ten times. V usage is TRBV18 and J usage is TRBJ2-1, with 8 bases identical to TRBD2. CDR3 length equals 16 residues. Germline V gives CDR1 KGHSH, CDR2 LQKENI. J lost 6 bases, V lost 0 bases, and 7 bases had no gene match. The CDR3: CASSPPGGLVGNEQFF. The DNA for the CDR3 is TGTGCCAGCTCACCACCGGGGGGACTAGTAGGCAATGAGCAGTTCTTC.

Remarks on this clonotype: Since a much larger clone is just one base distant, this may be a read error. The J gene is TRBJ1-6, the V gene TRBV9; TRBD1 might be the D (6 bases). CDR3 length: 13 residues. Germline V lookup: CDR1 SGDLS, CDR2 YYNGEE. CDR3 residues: CASSLDSFSPLYF. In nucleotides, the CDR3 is TGTGCCAGCAGCCTGGACAGTTTTTCACCCCTCTACTTT.

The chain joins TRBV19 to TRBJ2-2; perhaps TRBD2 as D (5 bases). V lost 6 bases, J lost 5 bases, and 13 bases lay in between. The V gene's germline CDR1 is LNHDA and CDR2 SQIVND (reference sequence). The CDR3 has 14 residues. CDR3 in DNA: TGTGCCAGTAGGCCGGGAATATCGACCGGGGAGCTGTTTTTT. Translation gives CASRPGISTGELFF.

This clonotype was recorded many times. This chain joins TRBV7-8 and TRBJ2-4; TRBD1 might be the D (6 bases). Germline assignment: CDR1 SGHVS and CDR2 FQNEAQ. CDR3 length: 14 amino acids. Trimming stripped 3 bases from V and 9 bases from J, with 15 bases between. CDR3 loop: CASSFGDTGSIQYF. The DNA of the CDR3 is TGTGCCAGCAGCTTCGGTGACACAGGGAGCATTCAGTACTTC. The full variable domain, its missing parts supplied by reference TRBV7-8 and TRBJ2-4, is GAGVSQSPRYKVAKRGQDVALRCDPISGHVSLFWYQQALGQGPEFLTYFQNEAQLDKSGLPSDRFFAERPEGSVSTLKIQRTQQEDSAVYLCASSFGDTGSIQYFGAGTRLSVL.

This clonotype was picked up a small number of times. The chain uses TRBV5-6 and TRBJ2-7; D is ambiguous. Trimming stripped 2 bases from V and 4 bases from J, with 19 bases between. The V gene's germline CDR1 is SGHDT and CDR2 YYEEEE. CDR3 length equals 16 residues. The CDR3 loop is CASSLGRLQSFYEQYF. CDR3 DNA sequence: TGTGCCAGCAGCTTAGGAAGGCTTCAATCCTTTTACGAGCAGTACTTC. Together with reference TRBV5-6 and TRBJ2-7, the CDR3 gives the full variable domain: DAGVTQSPTHLIKTRGQQVTLRCSPKSGHDTVSWYQQALGQGPQFIFQYYEEEERQRGNFPDRFSGHQFPNYSSELNVNALLLGDSALYLCASSLGRLQSFYEQYFGPGTRLTVT.

The CDR3 loop is CASSLELGLAGGSETQYF. The CDR3 DNA reads as TGTGCCAGCAGCTTAGAACTTGGACTAGCGGGGGGGTCAGAGACCCAGTACTTC. The gene calls are TRBV7-8 and TRBJ2-5; 15 bases are shared with TRBD2. Per the germline V gene, CDR1 is SGHVS and CDR2 is FQNEAQ. The J segment lost 4 bases and the V segment lost 1 base, leaving 7 bases of the junction unmatched. The CDR3 covers 18 residues.

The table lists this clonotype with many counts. This chain's CDR3 is CSARGAISGDTQYF. CDR3 nucleotide sequence: TGCAGTGCCCGGGGGGCCATCTCGGGGGATACGCAGTATTTT. V is TRBV20-1 and J is TRBJ2-3, with D tentatively TRBD2 (7 bases). The CDR3 contains 14 residues. V lost 6 bases and J 6 bases, leaving 19 bases between the germline ends. From germline, CDR1 is DFQATT and CDR2 SNEGSKA (reference sequence).

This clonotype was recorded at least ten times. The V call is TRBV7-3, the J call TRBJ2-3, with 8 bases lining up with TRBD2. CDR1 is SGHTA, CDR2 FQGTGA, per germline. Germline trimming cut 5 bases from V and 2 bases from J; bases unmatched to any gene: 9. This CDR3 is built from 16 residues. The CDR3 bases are TGTGCCAGCAGCCCCCATGGCGGGGGGTTCACAGATACGCAGTATTTT. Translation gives CASSPHGGGFTDTQYF.

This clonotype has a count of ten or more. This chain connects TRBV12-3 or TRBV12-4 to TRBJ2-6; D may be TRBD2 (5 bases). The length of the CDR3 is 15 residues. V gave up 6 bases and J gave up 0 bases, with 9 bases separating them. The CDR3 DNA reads TGTGCCAGCAGAACGGGGTACTCTGGGGCCAACGTCCTGACTTTC. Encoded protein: CASRTGYSGANVLTF.

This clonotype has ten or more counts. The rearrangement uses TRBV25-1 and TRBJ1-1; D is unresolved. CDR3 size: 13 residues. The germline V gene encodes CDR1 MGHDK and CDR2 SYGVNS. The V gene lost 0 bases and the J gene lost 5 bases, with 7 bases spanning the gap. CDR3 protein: CASSEYEGTEAFF. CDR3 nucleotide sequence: TGTGCCAGCAGTGAATATGAGGGTACTGAAGCTTTCTTT.

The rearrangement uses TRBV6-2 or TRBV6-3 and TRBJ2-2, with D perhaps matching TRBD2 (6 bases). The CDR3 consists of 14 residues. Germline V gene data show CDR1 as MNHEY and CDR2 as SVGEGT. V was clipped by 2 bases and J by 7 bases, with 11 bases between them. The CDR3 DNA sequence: TGTGCCAGCAGTTACCGAGTGGGGGGCGGGGAGCTGTTTTTT. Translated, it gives CASSYRVGGGELFF.

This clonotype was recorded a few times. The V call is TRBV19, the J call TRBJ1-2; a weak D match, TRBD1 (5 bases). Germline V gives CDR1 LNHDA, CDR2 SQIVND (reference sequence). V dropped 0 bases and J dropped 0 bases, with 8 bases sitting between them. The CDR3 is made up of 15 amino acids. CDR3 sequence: CASSIEAGPNYGYTF. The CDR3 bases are TGTGCCAGTAGTATAGAGGCAGGGCCTAACTATGGCTACACCTTC.

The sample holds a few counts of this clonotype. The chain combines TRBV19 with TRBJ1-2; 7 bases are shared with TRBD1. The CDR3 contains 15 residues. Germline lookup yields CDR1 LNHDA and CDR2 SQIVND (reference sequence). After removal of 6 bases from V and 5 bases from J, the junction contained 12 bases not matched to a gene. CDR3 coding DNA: TGTGCCAGTAGGGAATCTCAGACAGGGACGTATGGCTACACCTTC. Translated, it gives CASRESQTGTYGYTF.

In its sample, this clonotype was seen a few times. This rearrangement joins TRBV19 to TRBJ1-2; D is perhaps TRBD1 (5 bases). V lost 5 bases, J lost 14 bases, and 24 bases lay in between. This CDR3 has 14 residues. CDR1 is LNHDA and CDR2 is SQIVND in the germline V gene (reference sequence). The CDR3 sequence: CASSPRGDDRLRTF. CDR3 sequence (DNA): TGTGCCAGTAGTCCCCGAGGGGACGATCGATTACGGACCTTC.

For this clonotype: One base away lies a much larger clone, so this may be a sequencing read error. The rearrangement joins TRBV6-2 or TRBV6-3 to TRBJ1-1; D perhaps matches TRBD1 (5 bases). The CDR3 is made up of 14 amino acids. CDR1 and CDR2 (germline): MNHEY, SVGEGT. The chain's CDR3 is CASSWSRGETETFF. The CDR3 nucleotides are TGTGCCAGCAGTTGGTCCCGGGGGGAGACTGAAACTTTCTTT.

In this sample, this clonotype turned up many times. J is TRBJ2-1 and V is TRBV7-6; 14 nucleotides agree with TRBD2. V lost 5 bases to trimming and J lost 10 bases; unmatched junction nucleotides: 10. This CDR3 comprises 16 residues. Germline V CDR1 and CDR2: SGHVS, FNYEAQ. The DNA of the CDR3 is TGTGCCAGCAGCCCCGATGGGACTAGCGGGAGCCTCGAGCAGTTCTTC. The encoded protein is CASSPDGTSGSLEQFF. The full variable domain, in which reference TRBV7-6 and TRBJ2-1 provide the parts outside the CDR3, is GAGVSQSPRYKVTKRGQDVALRCDPISGHVSLYWYRQALGQGPEFLTYFNYEAQQDKSGLPNDRFSAERPEGSISTLTIQRTEQRDSAMYRCASSPDGTSGSLEQFFGPGTRLTVL.

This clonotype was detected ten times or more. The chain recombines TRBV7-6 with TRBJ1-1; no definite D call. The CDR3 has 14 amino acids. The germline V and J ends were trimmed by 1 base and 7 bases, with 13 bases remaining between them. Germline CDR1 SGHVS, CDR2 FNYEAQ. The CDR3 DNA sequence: TGTGCCAGCAGCTTAGTCGACGCGCGGCATGAAGCTTTCTTT. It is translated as CASSLVDARHEAFF.